These 24 T cell receptor beta chains share one sample of origin, sequenced in a study of cytomegalovirus exposure and HLA in healthy donors. 13 Jbeta primers and 60 Vbeta primers were used for the PCR. Measured with immunoSEQ multiplex PCR; TCRdb has only the in-frame clones, and not every one. The data show 65,000 to 70,000 clones, over 75% seen once. The sequencing input was PBMCs. The source of these receptors is a woman under 40 in good health and CMV-seropositive.

The J gene is TRBJ2-2, the V gene TRBV7-3, with a tentative D call TRBD1 (6 bases). Trimming removed 5 bases at V and 2 bases at J, with 9 bases between. From germline, CDR1 is SGHTA and CDR2 FQGTGA. There are 14 residues in the CDR3. The CDR3 sequence: CASSPGTNTGELFF. The CDR3 nucleotides are TGTGCCAGCAGCCCCGGGACAAACACCGGGGAGCTGTTTTTT.

The rearrangement joins TRBV5-4 to TRBJ2-3, with unresolved D. From germline, CDR1 is SGHNT and CDR2 YYREEE (reference sequence). Trimming cost V 0 bases and J 2 bases, with 10 bases left between them. CDR3 size: 15 residues. The CDR3 protein is CASSLVPASTDTQYF. The CDR3 DNA sequence: TGTGCCAGCAGCTTGGTACCAGCGTCCACAGATACGCAGTATTTT.

Only a few counts were recorded for this clone. The CDR3 protein is CASSEDLAGASEQYF. Written as DNA, the CDR3 is TGTGCCAGCAGTGAAGACCTAGCGGGAGCCTCCGAGCAGTACTTC. The rearrangement uses TRBV6-1 and TRBJ2-7; the match to TRBD2 covers 10 bases. The length of the CDR3 is 15 residues. V was clipped by 1 base and J by 6 bases; unmatched bases: 6. The germline V gene has CDR1 MNHNS and CDR2 SASEGT.

The chain has TRBV27 and TRBJ2-7; 10 bases align to TRBD2. CDR1 is MNHEY, CDR2 SMNVEV, per germline (reference sequence). The CDR3 spans 18 residues. V gave up 7 bases and J gave up 2 bases; unmatched junction bases: 17. CDR3 nucleotide sequence: TGTGCCAGCACCATGACAGGGAAGGCTAGCGGGGGACCCTACGAGCAGTACTTC. The encoded protein is CASTMTGKASGGPYEQYF.

The V call is TRBV5-8, the J call TRBJ2-2; unclear D gene. The CDR3 consists of 15 residues. Germline CDR1 reads SGHTS; CDR2 reads YDEGEE. Trimming took off 2 bases at V and 1 base at J, with 9 bases between the two ends. This CDR3 is CASSLFPRNTGELFF. CDR3 coding DNA: TGTGCCAGCAGCTTATTCCCTAGGAACACCGGGGAGCTGTTTTTT.

The V gene is TRBV7-2, the J gene TRBJ2-3; D is undetermined. The ends were cut back, 1 base at V and 4 bases at J, with 9 bases in the middle. The CDR3 has 14 amino acids. The germline gives CDR1 SGHTA, CDR2 FQGNSA. The DNA of the CDR3 is TGTGCCAGCAGCTTAGACCCGGTACCAGATACGCAGTATTTT. Amino acids: CASSLDPVPDTQYF. Together with reference TRBV7-2 and TRBJ2-3, the CDR3 gives the full variable domain: GAGVSQSPSNKVTEKGKDVELRCDPISGHTALYWYRQSLGQGLEFLIYFQGNSAPDKSGLPSDRFSAERTGGSVSTLTIQRTQQEDSAVYLCASSLDPVPDTQYFGPGTRLTVL.

This sequence joins TRBV28 and TRBJ1-3; 9 positions agree with TRBD1. CDR1 is MDHEN and CDR2 is SYDVKM in the germline V gene. CDR3 length equals 17 residues. The V gene end was trimmed by 6 bases and the J gene end by 3 bases; junction bases not matched to a gene: 12. The CDR3 DNA reads as TGTGCCAGCAGAAAATCGGGACAGGGAGTTTTTGGAAACACCATATATTTT. The encoded protein is CASRKSGQGVFGNTIYF.

V is TRBV5-1 and J is TRBJ2-1, with D possibly matching TRBD1 (5 bases). Germline CDR1 SGHRS, CDR2 YFSETQ. Between the trimmed V and J ends, which lost 2 bases and 6 bases, there was a span of 12 bases. The CDR3 covers 14 residues. The CDR3 spells CASSFQGPTNEQFF. The CDR3 DNA is TGCGCCAGCAGCTTTCAGGGCCCAACCAATGAGCAGTTCTTC.

V gene TRBV7-2 combines with J gene TRBJ1-3; D gene ambiguous. Per the germline V gene, CDR1 is SGHTA and CDR2 is FQGNSA. The CDR3 covers 12 residues. Trimming left V 4 bases short and J 3 bases short, with 4 bases between. CDR3: CASSSIGNTIYF. Here the CDR3 DNA reads TGTGCCAGCAGCTCAATTGGAAACACCATATATTTT. Filled out from reference TRBV7-2 and TRBJ1-3, the complete variable domain reads GAGVSQSPSNKVTEKGKDVELRCDPISGHTALYWYRQSLGQGLEFLIYFQGNSAPDKSGLPSDRFSAERTGGSVSTLTIQRTQQEDSAVYLCASSSIGNTIYFGEGSWLTVV.

The J gene is TRBJ1-2, the V gene TRBV5-4, with TRBD1 identical over 7 bases. This CDR3 region has 15 residues. CDR1 SGHNT and CDR2 YYREEE come from the germline V gene (reference sequence). The V segment lost 4 bases and the J segment 3 bases; nucleotides outside the gene matches: 9. CDR3 DNA: TGTGCCAGCAGCCCGGAAATCGGGACAGACTATGGCTACACCTTC. This sequence encodes CASSPEIGTDYGYTF.

The chain couples TRBV18 to TRBJ2-5, with D maybe TRBD1 (5 bases). V was pared by 6 bases and J by 1 base, with 12 bases between. Germline V gene sequence: CDR1 KGHSH, CDR2 LQKENI. This CDR3 comprises 14 residues. The CDR3 DNA is TGTGCCAGCTCGTCTGACAGAATCCAAGAGACCCAGTACTTC. Residues: CASSSDRIQETQYF.

V gene TRBV6-5 combines with J gene TRBJ2-7; TRBD2 might be the D (5 bases). This CDR3 region has 13 residues. The V and J ends lost 3 bases and 1 base respectively, with 7 bases between them. CDR1 and CDR2 from the germline V gene are MNHEY and SVGAGI. The CDR3 nucleotides are TGTGCCAGCAGTTATAGGACTTCCTACGAGCAGTACTTC. Translating gives CASSYRTSYEQYF.

This chain uses TRBV7-2 with TRBJ2-3; 7 bases are a match to TRBD1. The CDR3 spans 16 residues. Trimming cost V 0 bases and J 4 bases; bases outside gene matches: 7. CDR1 and CDR2 (germline): SGHTA, FQGNSA. The CDR3 bases are TGTGCCAGCAGCTTAGCAGGCCTAGGGGGCCCAGATACGCAGTATTTT. Protein product: CASSLAGLGGPDTQYF.

J is TRBJ1-1 and V is TRBV11-2, with D possibly TRBD1 on 6 matching bases. The length of the CDR3 is 16 residues. The ends were cut back, 0 bases at V and 0 bases at J, with 11 bases in the middle. Germline lookup yields CDR1 SGHAT and CDR2 FQNNGV. In nucleotides, the CDR3 is TGTGCCAGCAGCTTAGATAGGGGACAAATGAACACTGAAGCTTTCTTT. It encodes CASSLDRGQMNTEAFF.

This clone was seen just once. V usage is TRBV19 and J usage is TRBJ2-7; 9 positions agree with TRBD1. J gave up 1 base and V 7 bases, and 2 bases lay outside the gene matches. The CDR3 has 13 residues. Germline V gene sequence: CDR1 LNHDA, CDR2 SQIVND (reference sequence). The CDR3 region is CASKGTGSYEQYF. For the CDR3, the DNA is TGTGCCAGTAAGGGGACAGGGTCCTACGAGCAGTACTTC. Looking up the rest from reference TRBV19 and TRBJ2-7 gives the full variable domain: DGGITQSPKYLFRKEGQNVTLSCEQNLNHDAMYWYRQDPGQGLRLIYYSQIVNDFQKGDIAEGYSVSREKKESFPLTVTSAQKNPTAFYLCASKGTGSYEQYFGPGTRLTVT.

This clone has only one observation. The chain couples TRBV4-1 to TRBJ1-5; 11 bases are a match to TRBD1. The V segment lost 3 bases and the J segment 7 bases; nucleotides outside the gene matches: 5. The V gene's germline CDR1 is MGHRA and CDR2 YSYEKL. This CDR3 contains 15 residues. Here the CDR3 reads CASSHGTGGRQPQHF. The CDR3 coding sequence is TGCGCCAGCAGCCACGGGACAGGGGGACGCCAGCCCCAGCATTTT.

This clone has just a few counts. The chain carries TRBV7-2 and TRBJ2-1, with TRBD2 matching over 13 bases. The CDR3 length is 15 residues. V shed 6 bases and J 9 bases; nucleotides not matched to a gene: 8. CDR1 and CDR2 from the germline V gene are SGHTA and FQGNSA. CDR3 in DNA: TGTGCCAGCAGTTCTTGGACTAGCGGGAGTGGTGAGCAGTTCTTC. Translating gives CASSSWTSGSGEQFF.

This sequence joins TRBV6-1 and TRBJ1-5, with D maybe TRBD1 (6 bases). The CDR3 covers 15 residues. V shed 2 bases and J shed 5 bases, with 13 bases lying between them. Germline CDR1 is MNHNS and CDR2 is SASEGT. The CDR3 DNA follows: TGTGCCAGCAGTGAAATCGTCAGGGGATATCAGCCCCAGCATTTT. Translating it yields CASSEIVRGYQPQHF.

The rearrangement joins TRBV6-5 to TRBJ1-3, with a weak D call TRBD1 (5 bases). In germline, CDR1 is MNHEY, CDR2 SVGAGI. The CDR3 spans 16 residues. V lost 0 bases to trimming and J lost 4 bases, with 13 bases between them. This CDR3 reads CASSYSFQGPGNTIYF. CDR3 bases: TGTGCCAGCAGTTACTCGTTTCAGGGCCCAGGAAACACCATATATTTT.

The rearrangement joins TRBV29-1 to TRBJ1-1; D possibly corresponds to TRBD1 (5 bases). The CDR3 sequence is 12 residues long. Trimming shortened V by 4 bases and J by 3 bases, and 9 bases separated the two germline ends. The germline V gene has CDR1 SQVTM and CDR2 ANQGSEA. The CDR3 region has the DNA TGCAGCGTTGTGATAGGGGACACTGAAGCTTTCTTT. It translates to CSVVIGDTEAFF.

The V call is TRBV6-5, the J call TRBJ2-7; 9 bases align to TRBD1. CDR3 length equals 14 residues. Trimming cost V 6 bases and J 4 bases; bases outside gene matches: 7. Germline values: CDR1 MNHEY, CDR2 SVGAGI. CDR3 DNA: TGTGCCAGCAGGACAGGGACAGGGAGGTACGAGCAGTACTTC. Protein: CASRTGTGRYEQYF.

The chain joins TRBV27 to TRBJ2-5; D gene unclear. TRBJ2-7 explains the end of the DNA better; the J call may be wrong. Germline V gene data show CDR1 as MNHEY and CDR2 as SMNVEV (reference sequence). The CDR3 is 14 residues long. The CDR3 spells CASREPATPYEQYF. Written as DNA, the CDR3 is TGTGCCAGCAGGGAGCCAGCCACTCCCTACGAGCAGTACTTC.

The rearrangement uses TRBV12-5 and TRBJ2-1; 8 bases are shared with TRBD2. Trimming cost V 4 bases and J 9 bases; bases outside gene matches: 8. The CDR3 loop spans 14 amino acids. Germline V gives CDR1 LGHNT, CDR2 FRNRAP. The CDR3 loop is CASGSRLATGEQFF. CDR3 coding DNA: TGTGCTAGTGGTTCCCGACTAGCGACGGGTGAGCAGTTCTTC.

The rearrangement links TRBV18 to TRBJ2-7; 8 positions agree with TRBD1. V trimming: 4 bases; J trimming: 4 bases; junction bases outside the gene matches: 6. The CDR3 is made up of 14 amino acids. Germline loops: CDR1 KGHSH, CDR2 LQKENI. The CDR3 loop is CASSLRQGNYEQYF. The CDR3 nucleotides read TGTGCCAGCTCACTGAGACAGGGGAATTACGAGCAGTACTTC. Filled out from reference TRBV18 and TRBJ2-7, the complete variable domain reads NAGVMQNPRHLVRRRGQEARLRCSPMKGHSHVYWYRQLPEEGLKFMVYLQKENIIDESGMPKERFSAEFPKEGPSILRIQQVVRGDSAAYFCASSLRQGNYEQYFGPGTRLTVT.